This T cell receptor (beta chain) came from a study of regulatory T cells in long-lasting Graves disease. This clonotype was seen many times. Its antigen remains unknown. Time point reported: newly diagnosed GD, antithyroid drugs for less than 3 months. There was RNA extracted from PBMCs, and the TCR library was made from it. Study outcomes and limitations: Segments TRBV28, TRBJ1-2 and TRBJ2-5 showed preferential usage in persistent disease.

The CDR3 covers 15 residues. The germline V gene encodes CDR1 MNHNS and CDR2 SASEGT. Trimming cost V 7 bases and J 0 bases, with 10 bases left between them. Building of the TCR beta libraries involved iRepertoire HTBI primers and Arm-PCR of CDR3 regions. In the original workflow: Spanning all samples, the identified segments comprised around 64 TRBV and around 13 TRBJ. TCRdb reprocessed the multiplex PCR reads via MiXCR and lists one record per CDR3 protein. In this record, the V and J calls reflect TCRdb's handling and not the investigators' own analysis. The sample holds over 300,000 distinct CDR3 sequences, about 16% seen once.

The sequencing used peripheral blood mononuclear cells (PBMCs), collected at new diagnosis, from a patient treated with antithyroid drugs. The receptor comes from a female donor with Graves disease. This chain connects TRBV6-1 to TRBJ2-6; D not resolved. CDR3 protein: CASTEQSSGANVLTF. In nucleotides, the CDR3 is TGTGCCAGCACCGAACAGAGCTCTGGGGCCAACGTCCTGACTTTC.